This T cell receptor (beta chain) was identified during a study of shared T cell receptors in the human thymus. A note on this clone: Compared with germline, one end of the junction differs, possibly owing to a read error. This CDR3 is also generated by other DNA sequences in the sample.

The assay was immunoSEQ multiplex PCR, and TCRdb's table has in-frame clones only and misses some. The sample consists of 550,000 to 800,000 clones, over 75% of them appearing once. The CDR3 consists of 19 residues. In germline, CDR1 is SGHRS, CDR2 YFSETQ. These data were also filed under a second study, of human thymus T cells. As reported in that work: The sample donors, healthy Finnish infants, were having corrective surgery for congenital heart defects. Usage of V and J genes appeared biased in thymic and blood repertoires. Among unrelated individuals, related research reported thymic repertoires that overlapped highly.

V usage is TRBV5-1 and J usage is TRBJ1-6; 8 nucleotides line up with TRBD1. This receptor was identified in a girl under three years old with a congenital heart defect. The sample consisted of thymocytes. The CDR3 region has the DNA TGCGCCAGCAGCCCGGGACAGGTGGCGTCGGGCTCCTATAATTCCCCCCTCCACTTT. Translated: CASSPGQVASGSYNSPLHF.